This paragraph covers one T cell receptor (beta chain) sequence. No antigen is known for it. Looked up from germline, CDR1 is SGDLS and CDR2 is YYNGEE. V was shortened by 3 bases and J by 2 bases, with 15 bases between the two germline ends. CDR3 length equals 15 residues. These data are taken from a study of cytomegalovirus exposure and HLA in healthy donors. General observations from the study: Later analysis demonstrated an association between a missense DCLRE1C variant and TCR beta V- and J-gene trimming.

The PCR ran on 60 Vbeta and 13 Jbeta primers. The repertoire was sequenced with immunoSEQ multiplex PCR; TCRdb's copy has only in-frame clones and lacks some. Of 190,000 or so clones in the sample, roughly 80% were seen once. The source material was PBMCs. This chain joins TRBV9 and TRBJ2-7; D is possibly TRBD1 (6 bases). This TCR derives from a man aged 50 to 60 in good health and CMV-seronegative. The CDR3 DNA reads TGTGCCAGCAGCGGACGGACAGTGGCTCCCTACGAGCAGTACTTC. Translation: CASSGRTVAPYEQYF.